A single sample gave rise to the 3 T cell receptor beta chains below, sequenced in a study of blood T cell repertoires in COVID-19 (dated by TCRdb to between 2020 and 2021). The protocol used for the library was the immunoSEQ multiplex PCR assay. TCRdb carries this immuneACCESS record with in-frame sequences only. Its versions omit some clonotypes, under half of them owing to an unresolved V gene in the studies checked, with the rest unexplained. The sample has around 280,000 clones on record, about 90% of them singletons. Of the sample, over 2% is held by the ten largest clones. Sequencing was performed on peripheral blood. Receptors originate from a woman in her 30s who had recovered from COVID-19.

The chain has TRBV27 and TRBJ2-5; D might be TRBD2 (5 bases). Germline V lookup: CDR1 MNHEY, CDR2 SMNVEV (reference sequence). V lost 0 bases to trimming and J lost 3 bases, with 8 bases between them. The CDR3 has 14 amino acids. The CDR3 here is CASSLSWGEETQYF. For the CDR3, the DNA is TGTGCCAGCAGTTTATCCTGGGGAGAAGAGACCCAGTACTTC.

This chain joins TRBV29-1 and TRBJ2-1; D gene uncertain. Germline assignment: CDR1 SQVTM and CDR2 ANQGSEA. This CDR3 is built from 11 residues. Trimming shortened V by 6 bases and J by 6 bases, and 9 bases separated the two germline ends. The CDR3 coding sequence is TGCAGCGTCGTTTTTGTCAATGAGCAGTTCTTC. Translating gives CSVVFVNEQFF.

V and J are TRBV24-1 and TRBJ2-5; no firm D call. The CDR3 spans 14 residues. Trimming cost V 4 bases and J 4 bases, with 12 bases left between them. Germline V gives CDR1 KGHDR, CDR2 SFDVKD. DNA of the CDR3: TGTGCCACCAGTGACACTTCAGCGCCAGAGACCCAGTACTTC. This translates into CATSDTSAPETQYF.